The clone carrying this T cell receptor beta chain has just a few counts. Antigen unknown. Amplification used 60 Vbeta primers and 13 Jbeta primers. TCRdb's table, derived via immunoSEQ multiplex PCR, lists solely in-frame clones and lacks some. In the table there are some 180,000 clones, 75% to 85% of which are singletons. This CDR3 has 13 residues. Germline CDR1 is LNHDA and CDR2 is SQIVND (reference sequence). The V segment lost 5 bases and the J segment 5 bases; nucleotides outside the gene matches: 3. The sample belongs to a study of cytomegalovirus exposure and HLA in healthy donors. Study-wide findings and caveats: Being productive about 87% or about 30% of the time was typical of most TCR beta V segments in an earlier analysis. Some public TCRs appeared in many individuals, while most sequences were rare.

The V gene is TRBV19, the J gene TRBJ2-5; 9 bases line up with TRBD2. This clonotype was sampled from a woman aged 55-75 years in good health and CMV-seropositive. The sequenced sample was PBMCs. The CDR3 is CASSRSGRETQYF. The CDR3 region has the DNA TGTGCCAGTAGTCGCAGCGGGAGGGAGACCCAGTACTTC. The variable domain in full, completed from reference TRBV19 and TRBJ2-5, reads DGGITQSPKYLFRKEGQNVTLSCEQNLNHDAMYWYRQDPGQGLRLIYYSQIVNDFQKGDIAEGYSVSREKKESFPLTVTSAQKNPTAFYLCASSRSGRETQYFGPGTRLLVL.